This TCR beta chain was identified in a study of beta chain features in type 1 diabetes. This CDR3 comprises 17 residues. Per the germline V gene, CDR1 is SGHTA and CDR2 is FQGNSA. The trim removed 5 bases at V and 4 bases at J, leaving 8 bases unmatched. This clone was seen a few times. The authors reverse transcribed all of the isolated RNA, so sequencing captured expressed TCRB transcripts. Assay: immunoSEQ multiplex PCR; the TCRdb copy retains only in-frame clones and omits some. Altogether about 900,000 clones are present, 15% to 20% being singletons, with the ten largest covering 0.02% to 0.03%.

This sequence was found in a woman between 18 and 30 years old in good health. Sequenced input: naive CD4+ T cells from blood. The chain uses TRBV7-2 and TRBJ2-1, with TRBD2 matching 13 bases. CDR3 in amino acids: CASSPTSGRNLYNEQFF. CDR3 sequence (DNA): TGTGCCAGCAGCCCGACTAGCGGGAGGAATTTATACAATGAGCAGTTCTTC.